This TCR beta chain was recovered during a study of T cell clonality in common variable immunodeficiency. Study-wide findings and caveats: Compared with healthy controls, CVID subjects showed increased TCRbeta clonality, mostly in about a third. T cell subpopulation sequencing would be needed to explain CVID clonality. Fewer deletions and N-nucleotide insertions were reportedly seen in common variable immunodeficiency TCR beta sequences.

CDR3 length equals 14 residues. Germline lookup yields CDR1 MNHEY and CDR2 SVGEGT. Deletions cut 2 bases from V and 3 bases from J, with 10 bases between. Here immunoSEQ multiplex PCR was the method, and the copy in TCRdb shows in-frame clones only, minus some. The record shows more than 20,000 clones for this sample, with no singletons present. This clone has at least ten counts. Its antigen is not known. The CDR3 is cut off 3 residues early in the read; its end comes from the germline J gene. CVID meant reduced serum IgG, IgA and/or IgM plus specific antibody deficiency. The rearrangement uses TRBV6-2 or TRBV6-3 and TRBJ1-1; tentative D call: TRBD1 (5 bases). The specimen sequenced was peripheral blood mononuclear cells. The TCR was taken from a human donor with common variable immunodeficiency. CDR3 sequence reads: CASSYRGGDTEAFF. The part of the CDR3 DNA that was read is TGTGCCAGCAGTTACCGGGGGGGGGACACTGAA.